Listed below are T cell receptor beta chains from one sample, sequenced in a study of immune cell composition in non-small cell lung cancer. Sequenced by immunoSEQ multiplex PCR; TCRdb stores in-frame clones only, minus some. Of about 1,100 clones in the sample, around 73% were seen once. Sequencing was carried out using lung tumor tissue. These receptors were obtained from a human donor with non-small cell lung cancer. CDR3s include the opening cysteine and the closing phenylalanine or tryptophan. Each record gives: V gene, clone size, D gene, J gene, CDR3 DNA, CDR3 protein. The D gene is left open where the match is weak. Not every row has a clone size; where given, it reads once, few, many or a size class.

TRBV19	few	TRBD2	TRBJ2-4	TGTGCCAGTAGTCTTGCCCGCGGGGGGGCCAAAAACATTCAGTACTTC	CASSLARGGAKNIQYF
TRBV5-1	-	TRBD1	TRBJ2-2	TGCGCCAGTCAAAAGGGACAGGGAAACACCGGGGAGCTGTTTTTT	CASQKGQGNTGELFF
TRBV6-5	-	TRBD1	TRBJ1-5	TGTGCCAGCTCCGTGGGGACAGGGGGTCAGCCCCAGCATTTT	CASSVGTGGQPQHF
TRBV6-5	-	-	TRBJ2-1	TGTGCCAGCAGATATAGCGTCGGTGAGCAGTTCTTC	CASRYSVGEQFF
TRBV21-1	-	-	TRBJ1-5	TGTGCCAGCAGCTCCCGACAGGGCATTAGCAATCAGCCCCAGCATTTT	CASSSRQGISNQPQHF
TRBV5-4	few	TRBD1	TRBJ2-7	TGTGCCACTCGCTCCGGGACAGGGTTCTACGAGCAGTACTTC	CATRSGTGFYEQYF
TRBV6-6	few	-	TRBJ1-5	TGTGCCAGCAGTTCGCAGGGAGGTCAGCCCCAGCATTTT	CASSSQGGQPQHF
TRBV4-1	-	-	TRBJ2-1	TGCGCCAGCAGCCTGACTATTGAGTCCCCGGACAGCTCCTACAATGAGCAGTTCTTC	CASSLTIESPDSSYNEQFF
TRBV7-9	-	TRBD1	TRBJ1-4	TGTGCCAGCAGCTTCACAGGGGGCGGTGAAAAACTGTTTTTT	CASSFTGGGEKLFF
TRBV6-1	-	-	TRBJ1-2	TGTGCCAGCAGTGAAAGGGTCATACAGGTCGGCTACACCTTC	CASSERVIQVGYTF
TRBV6-6	-	TRBD2	TRBJ2-1	TGTGCCAGCAGATCCTCTACTAGCGGGAGATTGAATGAGCAGTTCTTC	CASRSSTSGRLNEQFF
TRBV7-2	-	-	TRBJ1-2	TGTGCCAGCAGCTTAGGGGGCTCGGGCTATGGCTACACCTTC	CASSLGGSGYGYTF
TRBV12-5	-	TRBD2	TRBJ2-1	TGTGCTAGTGGTTTGGGGAGAACTAGCGGGAGCTCCTACAATGAGCAGTTCTTC	CASGLGRTSGSSYNEQFF
TRBV5-1	-	TRBD1	TRBJ1-1	TGCGCCAGCAGCTTGAAGGGACAGGACGACGAAACTTTCTTT	CASSLKGQDDETFF
TRBV30	-	-	TRBJ2-7	TGTGCCTGGAGTGTAAAGGTGGCGGGTGGCGAGCAGTACTTC	CAWSVKVAGGEQYF
TRBV2	-	TRBD2	TRBJ2-3	TGTGCCCCGGGACTAGCGGGAGATACGCAGTATTTT	CAPGLAGDTQYF
TRBV7-3	-	TRBD2	TRBJ2-1	TGTGCCAGCAGCCGAGCGGGAGGCCCCTACAATGAGCAGTTCTTC	CASSRAGGPYNEQFF
TRBV27	-	TRBD2	TRBJ2-5	TGTGCCAGCTCGACGAGGGAGGGCGAGACCCAGTACTTC	CASSTREGETQYF
TRBV9	-	TRBD1	TRBJ1-5	TGTGCCAGCAGCCAGGGGGTTAGCAATCAGCCCCAGCATTTT	CASSQGVSNQPQHF
TRBV14	-	-	TRBJ2-1	TGTGCCAGCAGCCAAGTCAGCGATGAGCAGTTCTTC	CASSQVSDEQFF
TRBV7-9	once	-	TRBJ2-3	TGTGCCAGCAGCTTAGCGGCCGCAGATACGCAGTATTTT	CASSLAAADTQYF
TRBV2	-	-	TRBJ2-1	TGTGCCAGCAGTTCAGGGGGGCCAGCCAAACACAATGAGCAGTTCTTC	CASSSGGPAKHNEQFF
TRBV25-1	-	-	TRBJ1-3	TGTGCCAGCAGTGACTCAGGCGGGTCAGGAAACACCATATATTTT	CASSDSGGSGNTIYF
TRBV9	-	TRBD1	TRBJ1-2	TGTGCCAGCAGCCCCGATGCGACAGGGCCATATGGCTACACCTTC	CASSPDATGPYGYTF
TRBV19	-	TRBD1	TRBJ1-5	TGTGCCAGTAGTCTCCGACAGGGGGCTGGCCAGCCCCAGCATTTT	CASSLRQGAGQPQHF
TRBV4-1	few	TRBD2	TRBJ2-3	TGCGCCAGCAGCCAAGATAGCGGGAGGGCAATGCAGTATTTT	CASSQDSGRAMQYF
TRBV7-9	-	-	TRBJ2-3	TGTGCCAGCAGCCCAGAGGGCAGGGGTAAGAGCACAGATACGCAGTATTTT	CASSPEGRGKSTDTQYF
TRBV5-4	-	-	TRBJ1-1	TGTGCCAGCAGCTTCAGGGCAGAGAACACTGAAGCTTTCTTT	CASSFRAENTEAFF
TRBV14	-	TRBD2	TRBJ2-5	TGTGCCAGCAGCCAAGCGCGGATAGCGGGGCAAGAGACCCAGTACTTC	CASSQARIAGQETQYF
TRBV18	-	-	TRBJ2-3	TGTGCCAGCTCACCAGGAGGAGATACGCAGTATTTT	CASSPGGDTQYF
TRBV4-1	once	TRBD2	TRBJ2-5	TGCGCCAGCAGCTTATTACAAGCGGGATGGGAGACCCAGTACTTC	CASSLLQAGWETQYF
TRBV28	-	TRBD1	TRBJ1-5	TGTGCCAGCTACGGACAGGCGACGGGGCAGCCCCAGCATTTT	CASYGQATGQPQHF
TRBV5-4	-	-	TRBJ1-5	TGTGCCAGCAGCTTGGGACCAGGACAGCCCCAGCATTTT	CASSLGPGQPQHF
TRBV25-1	-	-	TRBJ2-3	TGTGCCAGCAGTGAATCTGGCAGCACAGATACGCAGTATTTT	CASSESGSTDTQYF
TRBV7-6	-	TRBD1	TRBJ2-7	TGTGCCAGCAGCTTAAGGGGGATGGGTGACAGGGGGCAAGCCTACGAGCAGTACTTC	CASSLRGMGDRGQAYEQYF
TRBV2	once	TRBD2	TRBJ2-5	TGTGCCAGCAATGGCGGGAGCACCTTCCAAGAGACCCAGTACTTC	CASNGGSTFQETQYF
TRBV4-2	-	TRBD1	TRBJ2-7	TGTGCCAGCAGCCAGGCCGGGACAGGGTCCTACGAGCAGTACTTC	CASSQAGTGSYEQYF
TRBV6-6	once	-	TRBJ2-5	TGTGCCAGCAGCCAGACTCGGGGACAAGAGACCCAGTACTTC	CASSQTRGQETQYF
TRBV7-9	-	-	TRBJ1-2	TGTGCCAGCAGCCAAACGGGAGCAATAGGCTACACCTTC	CASSQTGAIGYTF
TRBV30	-	-	TRBJ1-5	TGTGCCTGGAGTCAGCAGGGAGGAAACCAGCCCCAGCATTTT	CAWSQQGGNQPQHF
TRBV9	-	TRBD2	TRBJ2-1	TGTGCCAGCAGCGTAGGGGGAGGACTAGCGGGAGGCCATAGCTCCTACAATGAGCAGTTCTTC	CASSVGGGLAGGHSSYNEQFF
TRBV7-3	-	TRBD2	TRBJ2-5	TGTGCCAGCAGTTCCGGGACTAGCGGGAGCAAAGAGACCCAGTACTTC	CASSSGTSGSKETQYF
TRBV7-9	-	-	TRBJ1-6	TGTGCCAGCAGCCCTACAAGGCAGAGGGATAATTCACCCCTCCACTTT	CASSPTRQRDNSPLHF
TRBV2	-	-	TRBJ1-4	TGTGCCAGCACTGGTAGAGATGAAAAACTGTTTTTT	CASTGRDEKLFF
TRBV7-2	-	TRBD2	TRBJ2-4	TGTGCCAGCAGCTTAGGTACTAGCGGGAACAAAAACATTCAGTACTTC	CASSLGTSGNKNIQYF
TRBV7-2	-	-	TRBJ1-2	TGTGCCGAACAGGGAACCAACTATGGCTACACCTTC	CAEQGTNYGYTF
TRBV10-2	-	-	TRBJ1-5	TGCGCCAGCAGTGATGTGGACAGAGCGCCATATAGCAATCAGCCCCAGCATTTT	CASSDVDRAPYSNQPQHF
TRBV30	-	-	TRBJ1-1	TGTGCCTGGATCCTAAACACTGAAGCTTTCTTT	CAWILNTEAFF
TRBV6-4	-	TRBD2	TRBJ2-3	TGTGCCAGCAGTGACTCTGGCGGGAGCGCAGATACGCAGTATTTT	CASSDSGGSADTQYF
TRBV6-9	-	-	TRBJ2-5	TGTGCCAGCAGGCAGGACGGGAGATTTCAAGAGACCCAGTACTTC	CASRQDGRFQETQYF
TRBV20-1	-	-	TRBJ1-1	TGCAGTGCCGAACTCGGCACTGAAGCTTTCTTT	CSAELGTEAFF
TRBV27	-	-	TRBJ2-1	TGTGCCAGCAGTTCGGGAGTTCTGGCCAATGAGCAGTTCTTC	CASSSGVLANEQFF